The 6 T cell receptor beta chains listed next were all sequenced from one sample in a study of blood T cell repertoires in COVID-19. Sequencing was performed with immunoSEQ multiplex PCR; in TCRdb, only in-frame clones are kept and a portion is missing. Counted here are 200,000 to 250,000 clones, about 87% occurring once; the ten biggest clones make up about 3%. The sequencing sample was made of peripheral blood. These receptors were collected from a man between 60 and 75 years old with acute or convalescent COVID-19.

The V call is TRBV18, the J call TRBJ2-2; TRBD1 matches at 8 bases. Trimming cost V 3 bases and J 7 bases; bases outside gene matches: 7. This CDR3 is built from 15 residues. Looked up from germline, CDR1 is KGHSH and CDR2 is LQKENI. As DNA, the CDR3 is TGTGCCAGCTCACCCCGACAGGGGAGCGGCGGGGAGCTGTTTTTT. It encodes CASSPRQGSGGELFF.

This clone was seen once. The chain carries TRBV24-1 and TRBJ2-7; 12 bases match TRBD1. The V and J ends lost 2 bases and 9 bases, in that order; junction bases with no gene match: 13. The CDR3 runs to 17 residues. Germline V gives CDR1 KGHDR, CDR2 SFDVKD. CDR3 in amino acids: CATSDSPGTGGSWGQYF. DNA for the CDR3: TGTGCCACCAGTGATTCGCCCGGGACAGGGGGCAGCTGGGGGCAGTACTTC.

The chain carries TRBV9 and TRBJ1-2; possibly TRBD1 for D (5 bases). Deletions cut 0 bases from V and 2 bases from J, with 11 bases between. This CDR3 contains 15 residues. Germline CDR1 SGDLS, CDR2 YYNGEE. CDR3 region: CASSVGVEGNYGYTF. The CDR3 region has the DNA TGTGCCAGCAGCGTAGGGGTGGAGGGGAACTATGGCTACACCTTC.

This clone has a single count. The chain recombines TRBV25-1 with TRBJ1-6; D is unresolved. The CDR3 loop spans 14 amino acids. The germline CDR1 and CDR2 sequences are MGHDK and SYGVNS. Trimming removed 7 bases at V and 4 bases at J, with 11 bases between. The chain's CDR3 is CASTPGRYNSPLHF. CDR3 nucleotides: TGTGCCAGCACCCCCGGGAGGTATAATTCACCCCTCCACTTT.

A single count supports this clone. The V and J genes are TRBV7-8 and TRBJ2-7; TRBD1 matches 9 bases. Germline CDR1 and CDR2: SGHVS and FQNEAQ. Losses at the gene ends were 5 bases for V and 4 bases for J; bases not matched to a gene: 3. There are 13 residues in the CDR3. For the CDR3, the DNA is TGTGCCAGCAGCCGCGGACAGGGGTACGAGCAGTACTTC. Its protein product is CASSRGQGYEQYF.

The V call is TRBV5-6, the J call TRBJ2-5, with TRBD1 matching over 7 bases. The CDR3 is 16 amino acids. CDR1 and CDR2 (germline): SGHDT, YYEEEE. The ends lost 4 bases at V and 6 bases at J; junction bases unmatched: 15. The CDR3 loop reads CASSHTPTGSSKTQYF. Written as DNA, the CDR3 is TGTGCCAGCAGCCACACCCCGACAGGGTCGTCAAAGACCCAGTACTTC.